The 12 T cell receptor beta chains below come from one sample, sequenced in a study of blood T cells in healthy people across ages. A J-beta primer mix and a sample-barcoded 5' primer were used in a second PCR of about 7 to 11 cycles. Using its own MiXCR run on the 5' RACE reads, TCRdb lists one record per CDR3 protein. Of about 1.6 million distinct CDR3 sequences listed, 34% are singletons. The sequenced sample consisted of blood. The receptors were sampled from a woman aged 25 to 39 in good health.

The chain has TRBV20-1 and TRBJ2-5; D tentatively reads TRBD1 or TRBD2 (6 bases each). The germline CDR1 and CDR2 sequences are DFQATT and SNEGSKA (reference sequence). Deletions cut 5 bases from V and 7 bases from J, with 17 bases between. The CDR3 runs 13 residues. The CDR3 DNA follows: TGCAGTGCTGATGGGGGGCCCGGGGGGACCCAGTACTTC. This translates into CSADGGPGGTQYF.

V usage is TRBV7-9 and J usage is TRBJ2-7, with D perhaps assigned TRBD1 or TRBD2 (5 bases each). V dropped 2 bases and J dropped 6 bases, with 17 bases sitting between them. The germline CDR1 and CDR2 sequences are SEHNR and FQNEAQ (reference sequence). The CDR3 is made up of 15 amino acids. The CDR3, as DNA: TGTGCCAGCAGCTTACGGAAGGGGACGTCGGGCGAGCAGTACTTC. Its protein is CASSLRKGTSGEQYF.

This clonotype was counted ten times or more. The CDR3 reads CASSATGGYEQYF. CDR3 sequence (DNA): TGTGCCAGCAGCGCCACCGGGGGCTACGAGCAGTACTTC. The chain uses TRBV9 and TRBJ2-7; maybe TRBD2 (6 bases). This CDR3 is built from 13 residues. Deletions cut 3 bases from V and 3 bases from J, with 10 bases between. Germline CDR1 is SGDLS and CDR2 is YYNGEE.

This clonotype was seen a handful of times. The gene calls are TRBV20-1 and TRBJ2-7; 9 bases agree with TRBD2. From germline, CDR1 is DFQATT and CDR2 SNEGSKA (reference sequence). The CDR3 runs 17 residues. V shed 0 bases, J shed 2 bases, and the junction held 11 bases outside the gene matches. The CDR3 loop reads CSARDPRGSGRPYEQYF. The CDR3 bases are TGCAGTGCTAGAGATCCGAGGGGGAGCGGGAGGCCCTACGAGCAGTACTTC.

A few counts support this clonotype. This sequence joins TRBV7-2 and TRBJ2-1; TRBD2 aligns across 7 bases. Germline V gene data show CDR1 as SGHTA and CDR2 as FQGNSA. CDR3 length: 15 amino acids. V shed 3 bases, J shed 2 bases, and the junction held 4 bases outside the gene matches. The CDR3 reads CASSFRAGPYNEQFF. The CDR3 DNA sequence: TGTGCCAGCAGCTTTCGAGCGGGGCCCTACAATGAGCAGTTCTTC.

The DNA of the CDR3 is TGTGCCAGCACCCACCTTGCTAACGACGAGCAGTACTTC. It specifies CASTHLANDEQYF. V is TRBV7-8 and J is TRBJ2-7, with D unclear. Germline V gene sequence: CDR1 SGHVS, CDR2 FQNEAQ. The CDR3 consists of 13 residues. Trimming stripped 7 bases from V and 5 bases from J, with 15 bases between.

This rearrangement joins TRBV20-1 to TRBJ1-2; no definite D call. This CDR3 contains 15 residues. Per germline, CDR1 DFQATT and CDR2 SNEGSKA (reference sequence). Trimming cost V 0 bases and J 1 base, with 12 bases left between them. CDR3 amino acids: CSARETARRNYGYTF. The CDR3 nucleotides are TGCAGTGCTAGAGAGACGGCCAGGCGTAACTATGGCTACACCTTC.

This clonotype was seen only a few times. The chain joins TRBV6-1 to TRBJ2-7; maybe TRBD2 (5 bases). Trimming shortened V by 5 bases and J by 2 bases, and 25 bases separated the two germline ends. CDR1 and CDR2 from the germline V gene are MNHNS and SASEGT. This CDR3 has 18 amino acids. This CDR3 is CASSPPAGYYQDPYEQYF. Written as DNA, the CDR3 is TGTGCCAGCAGTCCCCCCGCGGGCTACTATCAGGACCCCTACGAGCAGTACTTC.

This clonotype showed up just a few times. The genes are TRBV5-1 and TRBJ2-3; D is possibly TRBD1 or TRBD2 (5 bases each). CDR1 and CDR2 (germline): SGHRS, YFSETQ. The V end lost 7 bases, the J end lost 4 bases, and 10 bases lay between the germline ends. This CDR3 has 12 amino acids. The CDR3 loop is CASGTQADTQYF. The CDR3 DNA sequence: TGCGCCAGCGGGACCCAGGCAGATACGCAGTATTTT.

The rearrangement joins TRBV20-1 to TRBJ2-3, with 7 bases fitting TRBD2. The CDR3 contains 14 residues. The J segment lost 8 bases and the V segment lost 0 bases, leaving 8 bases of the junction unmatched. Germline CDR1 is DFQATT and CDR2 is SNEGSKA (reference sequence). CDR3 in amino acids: CSARDGRDGFTQYF. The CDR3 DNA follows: TGCAGTGCTAGAGATGGGAGGGACGGTTTTACGCAGTATTTT.

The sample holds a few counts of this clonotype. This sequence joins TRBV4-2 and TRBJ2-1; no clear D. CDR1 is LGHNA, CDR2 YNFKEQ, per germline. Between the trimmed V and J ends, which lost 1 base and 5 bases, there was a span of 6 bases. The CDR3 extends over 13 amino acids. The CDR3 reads CASSQGKNNEQFF. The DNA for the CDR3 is TGTGCCAGCAGCCAAGGGAAGAACAATGAGCAGTTCTTC.

The chain's CDR3 is CASSQEQGMNTEAFF. The CDR3 DNA is TGTGCCAGCAGCCAAGAGCAGGGGATGAACACTGAAGCTTTCTTT. The rearrangement joins TRBV4-2 to TRBJ1-1; possible D gene TRBD1, 6 bases. This CDR3 is built from 15 residues. In germline, CDR1 is LGHNA, CDR2 YNFKEQ. Trimming took 0 bases from V and 0 from J, leaving 8 bases between them.